The next 26 T cell receptor beta chains were all read from a single sample in a study of beta chain features in type 1 diabetes. TCRB transcripts that were expressed got sequenced, as all of the isolated RNA had been reverse transcribed. TCRdb keeps only in-frame clones here, not all; method: immunoSEQ multiplex PCR. The sample contains a few hundred thousand clones, roughly 14% of which appear only once. General observations from the study: TCRB CDR3s were moderately but significantly shorter in Type 1 diabetes patients in all four CD4+ subsets.

Antigen specificity for these receptors is unknown. Specimen: naive CD4+ T cells from blood. The receptors originated from a man aged 30 to 45 with type 1 diabetes.

This clone has just a few counts. The V and J genes are TRBV2 and TRBJ1-2, with a tentative D call TRBD1 (5 bases). V lost 11 bases, J lost 3 bases, and 19 bases lay in between. CDR1 SNHLY and CDR2 FYNNEI come from the germline V gene. The CDR3 runs to 14 residues. The CDR3 DNA sequence: TGTGCCGGCGATCGGACGGGGGGGGACTATGGCTACACCTTC. This codes for CAGDRTGGDYGYTF.

The CDR3 nucleotides are TGTGCCAGCGGACTATCTAGCGGGAAGGTGCAGTATTTT. Protein sequence: CASGLSSGKVQYF. This sequence joins TRBV6-1 and TRBJ2-3, with 9 nucleotides matching TRBD2. Germline values: CDR1 MNHNS, CDR2 SASEGT. The CDR3 is made up of 13 amino acids. V lost 8 bases and J lost 11; bases outside the gene matches: 11.

The rearrangement links TRBV10-3 to TRBJ1-5; tentatively, D is TRBD1 (5 bases). The CDR3 contains 14 residues. Trimming removed 2 bases from V and 9 bases from J, with 14 bases in between. The germline CDR1 and CDR2 sequences are ENHRY and SYGVKD. The DNA of the CDR3 is TGTGCCATCAGTGAGGGGCAGGGATCGTTGCCCCAGCATTTT. Translated, it gives CAISEGQGSLPQHF.

The rearrangement uses TRBV4-2 and TRBJ1-6, with TRBD1 matching 7 bases. V lost 0 bases, J lost 7 bases, and 9 bases stayed unmatched. This CDR3 is built from 17 residues. Germline V lookup: CDR1 LGHNA, CDR2 YNFKEQ. CDR3 sequence reads: CASSQEPIRQGNSPLHF. The CDR3 DNA follows: TGTGCCAGCAGCCAAGAACCGATTCGACAGGGAAATTCACCCCTCCACTTT.

In its sample, this clone was seen a few times. The chain couples TRBV30 to TRBJ2-3; perhaps TRBD2 as D (5 bases). V was cut by 0 bases and J by 4 bases, with 14 bases left in between. CDR3 length: 15 amino acids. Germline lookup yields CDR1 GTSNPN and CDR2 SVGIG (reference sequence). The CDR3 coding sequence is TGTGCCTGGAGTGTACTAGGGTTTGGGGCAGATACGCAGTATTTT. It yields the protein CAWSVLGFGADTQYF.

Notes on this clone: In the same sample, other DNA sequences code for this CDR3. The genes are TRBV29-1 and TRBJ1-1; 7 bases align to TRBD1. J lost 2 bases, V lost 4 bases, and 1 base had no gene match. From germline, CDR1 is SQVTM and CDR2 ANQGSEA. The CDR3 is made up of 12 amino acids. The CDR3 region has the DNA TGCAGCGTTGGACAGGGAAACACTGAAGCTTTCTTT. Translating it yields CSVGQGNTEAFF.

This clone has a handful of counts. The chain has TRBV29-1 and TRBJ1-1; D not resolved. Germline CDR1 and CDR2: SQVTM and ANQGSEA. CDR3 length: 15 amino acids. The germline V and J ends were trimmed by 2 bases and 4 bases, with 17 bases remaining between them. The CDR3: CSVERARGSSTEAFF. The CDR3 DNA is TGCAGCGTTGAAAGGGCCCGAGGGTCCTCCACTGAAGCTTTCTTT.

The V call is TRBV2, the J call TRBJ2-7; TRBD1 matches 7 bases. V was pared by 5 bases and J by 3 bases, with 4 bases of the junction left unmatched. The CDR3 has 13 residues. Germline lookup yields CDR1 SNHLY and CDR2 FYNNEI. CDR3 DNA: TGTGCCAGCAGTATCGGGACAGACTACGAGCAGTACTTC. Translating it yields CASSIGTDYEQYF.

There are a few counts of this clone. The chain has TRBV5-1 and TRBJ2-3; D unresolved. This CDR3 region has 17 residues. The germline V gene encodes CDR1 SGHRS and CDR2 YFSETQ. Trimming cost V 4 bases and J 0 bases, with 18 bases left between them. The CDR3 sequence: CASSPTTSGASTDTQYF. DNA for the CDR3: TGCGCCAGCAGCCCAACGACTTCCGGTGCTAGCACAGATACGCAGTATTTT. Filled out from reference TRBV5-1 and TRBJ2-3, the complete variable domain reads KAGVTQTPRYLIKTRGQQVTLSCSPISGHRSVSWYQQTPGQGLQFLFEYFSETQRNKGNFPGRFSGRQFSNSRSEMNVSTLELGDSALYLCASSPTTSGASTDTQYFGPGTRLTVL.

V usage is TRBV6-6 and J usage is TRBJ2-5; the D is unclear. Germline V gene sequence: CDR1 MNHNY, CDR2 SVGAGI (reference sequence). The CDR3 consists of 13 residues. V lost 5 bases to trimming and J lost 5 bases, with 12 bases between them. The CDR3 sequence is CASSPSGLETQYF. The CDR3, as DNA: TGTGCCAGCAGTCCCAGTGGGCTTGAGACCCAGTACTTC.

J is TRBJ2-7 and V is TRBV6-6, with 13 bases matching TRBD2. Germline V gives CDR1 MNHNY, CDR2 SVGAGI (reference sequence). Trimming took 5 bases from V and 4 from J; bases not matched to a gene: 8. This CDR3 is built from 16 residues. CDR3 nucleotides: TGTGCCAGCAGTCACGCCGGGACTAGCGGGAAGTACGAGCAGTACTTC. This sequence encodes CASSHAGTSGKYEQYF.

The chain links TRBV18 to TRBJ2-7, with 10 bases matching TRBD1. V shed 4 bases, J shed 2 bases, and the junction held 5 bases outside the gene matches. From germline, CDR1 is KGHSH and CDR2 LQKENI. This CDR3 has 15 residues. CDR3 nucleotide sequence: TGTGCCAGCTCACTCTTCGGGACAGGGGCCTACGAGCAGTACTTC. Translated, it gives CASSLFGTGAYEQYF.

This clone was found a few times. The J gene is TRBJ2-6, the V gene TRBV6-1; 7 bases match TRBD1. Losses at the gene ends were 4 bases for V and 0 bases for J; bases not matched to a gene: 6. Germline lookup yields CDR1 MNHNS and CDR2 SASEGT. The CDR3 consists of 17 residues. This CDR3 reads CASSGQGWFSGANVLTF. The DNA of the CDR3 is TGTGCCAGCAGTGGACAGGGATGGTTCTCTGGGGCCAACGTCCTGACTTTC.

A note on this clone: The sample holds other DNA sequences that translate to the same CDR3. The chain has TRBV11-2 and TRBJ2-1, with 7 bases aligning to TRBD1. The CDR3 totals 14 residues. Trimming removed 4 bases from V and 7 bases from J; junction bases left unmatched: 7. The germline V gene has CDR1 SGHAT and CDR2 FQNNGV. The CDR3, as DNA: TGTGCCAGCAGCTCCCAGGGGGTAGGGAATGAGCAGTTCTTC. It is translated as CASSSQGVGNEQFF. The variable domain in full, with the rest retrieved from reference TRBV11-2 and TRBJ2-1, is EAGVAQSPRYKIIEKRQSVAFWCNPISGHATLYWYQQILGQGPKLLIQFQNNGVVDDSQLPKDRFSAERLKGVDSTLKIQPAKLEDSAVYLCASSSQGVGNEQFFGPGTRLTVL.

This clone was counted a few times. V usage is TRBV28 and J usage is TRBJ1-1, with 7 bases aligning to TRBD1. The CDR3 consists of 14 residues. Germline CDR1 and CDR2: MDHEN and SYDVKM. The junction had 9 bases not matched to a gene; V was cut back by 3 bases and J by 8 bases. In DNA, the CDR3 is TGTGCCAGCAGTTTGCTAAGACAGGGAATGGAAGCTTTCTTT. Protein product: CASSLLRQGMEAFF.

This clone occurred a few times. The J gene is TRBJ2-1, the V gene TRBV5-6, with a possible D match to TRBD1 (7 bases). Deletions cut 5 bases from V and 3 bases from J, with 15 bases between. CDR1 and CDR2 (germline): SGHDT, YYEEEE. The CDR3 contains 15 residues. CDR3 in amino acids: CASRLRGAGYNEQFF. In DNA form, the CDR3 reads TGTGCCAGCAGACTCAGGGGGGCGGGCTACAATGAGCAGTTCTTC. Based on the CDR3 plus reference TRBV5-6 and TRBJ2-1, the full variable domain is DAGVTQSPTHLIKTRGQQVTLRCSPKSGHDTVSWYQQALGQGPQFIFQYYEEEERQRGNFPDRFSGHQFPNYSSELNVNALLLGDSALYLCASRLRGAGYNEQFFGPGTRLTVL.

V is TRBV6-1 and J is TRBJ2-7, with D possibly TRBD1 on 5 matching bases. With 2 bases removed from V and 6 bases from J, the gap between germline ends came to 14 bases. The CDR3 has 14 amino acids. Germline-derived CDR1 and CDR2 are MNHNS and SASEGT. CDR3 loop: CASSESPGQSEQYF. In DNA, the CDR3 is TGTGCCAGCAGTGAAAGCCCAGGGCAAAGCGAGCAGTACTTC.

The chain has TRBV4-1 and TRBJ2-7; maybe TRBD1 (5 bases). Trimming took 1 base from V and 0 from J, leaving 7 bases between them. Per the germline V gene, CDR1 is MGHRA and CDR2 is YSYEKL. The CDR3 covers 14 residues. The CDR3 nucleotides read TGCGCCAGCAGCCAAGGACAGATCTCCTACGAGCAGTACTTC. Amino acids: CASSQGQISYEQYF.

The chain recombines TRBV5-1 with TRBJ2-7; TRBD2 might be the D (5 bases). This CDR3 is 13 amino acids long. Germline lookup yields CDR1 SGHRS and CDR2 YFSETQ. Trimming left V 0 bases short and J 9 bases short, with 13 bases between. CDR3 loop: CASSLVSLAWQYF. CDR3 nucleotide sequence: TGCGCCAGCAGCTTGGTCTCTTTAGCGTGGCAGTACTTC.

CDR3 protein: CSVARGGGTEAFF. CDR3 nucleotide sequence: TGCAGCGTTGCGCGGGGAGGCGGCACTGAAGCTTTCTTT. V and J are TRBV29-1 and TRBJ1-1; D ambiguous. The CDR3 has 13 residues. CDR1 SQVTM and CDR2 ANQGSEA come from the germline V gene. Trimming stripped 4 bases from V and 4 bases from J, with 13 bases between.

The gene calls are TRBV4-1 and TRBJ2-7, with 7 bases identical to TRBD1. Germline trimming cut 4 bases from V and 11 bases from J; bases unmatched to any gene: 17. The CDR3 length is 15 residues. CDR1 is MGHRA, CDR2 YSYEKL, per germline. In DNA form, the CDR3 reads TGCGCCAGCAGCCTAACGGGACAGAAGCCGCCGAAGGAGTACTTC. Amino acid sequence: CASSLTGQKPPKEYF.

CDR3 in amino acids: CASSLTDRGRTGELFF. CDR3 nucleotide sequence: TGTGCCAGCAGCTTAACGGACAGGGGCCGGACCGGGGAGCTGTTTTTT. The rearrangement joins TRBV7-8 to TRBJ2-2; 9 bases line up with TRBD1. The CDR3 has 16 residues. Germline V gene data show CDR1 as SGHVS and CDR2 as FQNEAQ. V dropped 2 bases and J dropped 5; count of bases not matched to a gene: 6. The whole variable domain, filled in from reference TRBV7-8 and TRBJ2-2, reads GAGVSQSPRYKVAKRGQDVALRCDPISGHVSLFWYQQALGQGPEFLTYFQNEAQLDKSGLPSDRFFAERPEGSVSTLKIQRTQQEDSAVYLCASSLTDRGRTGELFFGEGSRLTVL.

This clone has only a few counts. The chain combines TRBV7-2 with TRBJ2-1; tentative D call: TRBD2 (7 bases). V gave up 5 bases and J gave up 6 bases, with 26 bases separating them. The CDR3 has 18 residues. Germline values: CDR1 SGHTA, CDR2 FQGNSA. The CDR3 region has the DNA TGTGCCAGCAGCCAAAATGGGGGGGGCGGGGGACTCTCCAATGAGCAGTTCTTC. Translating gives CASSQNGGGGGLSNEQFF.

The chain employs TRBV5-1 and TRBJ2-3; possible D gene TRBD2, 5 bases. CDR1 and CDR2 from the germline V gene are SGHRS and YFSETQ. The CDR3 loop spans 16 amino acids. V lost 4 bases and J lost 3, with 18 bases in between. CDR3 region: CASSPLGGRATDTQYF. CDR3 in DNA: TGCGCCAGCAGCCCCCTCGGTGGGCGGGCGACAGATACGCAGTATTTT.

The chain links TRBV29-1 to TRBJ1-2, with 7 bases that match TRBD1. The germline CDR1 and CDR2 sequences are SQVTM and ANQGSEA. This CDR3 has 14 amino acids. Trimming cost V 5 bases and J 6 bases; bases outside gene matches: 12. The CDR3 here is CSVSADRWSHGYTF. CDR3 sequence (DNA): TGCAGCGTTTCGGCGGACAGGTGGAGCCATGGCTACACCTTC.

The CDR3 sequence is CASSVDSGNIQYF. The CDR3 DNA reads TGTGCCAGCAGCGTAGACTCGGGAAACATTCAGTACTTC. The rearrangement links TRBV9 to TRBJ2-4; no clear D gene. Per germline, CDR1 SGDLS and CDR2 YYNGEE. With 0 bases removed from V and 6 bases from J, the gap between germline ends came to 7 bases. The CDR3 has 13 residues.